This paragraph reports one T cell receptor beta chain. Its antigen is unknown. This sample is part of a study of T cell responses to AZD1222 COVID-19 vaccine. Study outcomes and limitations: The study found vaccine-associated CD4 TCRs spanning spike, dominant at 160-218 and 743-854. Clonal diversity may have been underestimated, and the donors were mostly white British, with more females than males.

The V and J ends lost 7 bases and 0 bases respectively, with 9 bases between them. This CDR3 contains 14 residues. Per germline, CDR1 KGHDR and CDR2 SFDVKD. Produced via immunoSEQ multiplex PCR; TCRdb's table is partial and in-frame only. The top ten hold 1.5% to 2% of the sample, which has about 180,000 clones, 70% to 90% seen once. This clonotype was obtained from an adult in good health. The V call is TRBV24-1, the J call TRBJ1-5; D is undetermined. The source material was peripheral blood, sampled on day 0 of AZD1222 vaccination. CDR3: CATSTEYSNQPQHF. In DNA form, the CDR3 reads TGTGCCACCAGCACAGAGTATAGCAATCAGCCCCAGCATTTT.